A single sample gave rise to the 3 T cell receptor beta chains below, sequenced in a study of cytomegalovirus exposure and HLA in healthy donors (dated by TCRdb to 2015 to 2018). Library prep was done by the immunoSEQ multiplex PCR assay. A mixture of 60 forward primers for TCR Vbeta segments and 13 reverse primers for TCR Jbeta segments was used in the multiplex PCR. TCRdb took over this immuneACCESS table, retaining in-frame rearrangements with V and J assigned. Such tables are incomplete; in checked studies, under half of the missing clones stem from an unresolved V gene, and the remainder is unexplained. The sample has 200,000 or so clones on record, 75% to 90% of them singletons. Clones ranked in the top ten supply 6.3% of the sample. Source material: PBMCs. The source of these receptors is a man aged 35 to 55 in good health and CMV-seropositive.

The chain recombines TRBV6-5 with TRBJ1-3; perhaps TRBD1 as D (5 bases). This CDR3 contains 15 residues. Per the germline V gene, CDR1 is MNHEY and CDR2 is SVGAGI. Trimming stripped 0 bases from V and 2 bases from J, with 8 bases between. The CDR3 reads CASSYSGGAGNTIYF. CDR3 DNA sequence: TGTGCCAGCAGTTACTCGGGGGGGGCTGGAAACACCATATATTTT.

CDR3 sequence: CASSLAGGKGEKLFF. The CDR3 region has the DNA TGCGCCAGCAGCTTGGCTGGGGGGAAGGGTGAAAAACTGTTTTTT. The V call is TRBV5-1, the J call TRBJ1-4; TRBD1 might be the D (5 bases). Germline loops: CDR1 SGHRS, CDR2 YFSETQ. Deletions cut 0 bases from V and 7 bases from J, with 13 bases between. This CDR3 is built from 15 residues.

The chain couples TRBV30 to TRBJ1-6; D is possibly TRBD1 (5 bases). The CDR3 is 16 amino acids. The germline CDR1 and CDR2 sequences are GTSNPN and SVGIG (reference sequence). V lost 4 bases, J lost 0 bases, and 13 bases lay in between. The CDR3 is CAWNRQLSSYNSPLHF. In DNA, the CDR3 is TGTGCCTGGAATCGACAGTTGAGCTCCTATAATTCACCCCTCCACTTT.